A single sample is the source of the 26 T cell receptor beta chains below, sequenced in a study of monozygotic twins with inflammatory bowel disease. With the 5' RACE reads reprocessed, TCRdb shows one record per CDR3 protein and no DNA. The sample has fewer than 450,000 distinct CDR3 sequences; the top ten hold just over 2.5%. Source material: blood. All receptors derive from a human donor with ulcerative colitis or Crohn's disease, or a healthy co-twin of an affected twin (not recorded which).

The V gene is TRBV12-3 or TRBV12-4, the J gene TRBJ2-3; TCRdb lists TRBD1, though no DNA is available to test this call. This CDR3 is built from 13 residues. The CDR3 sequence is CASRVGQAGTQYF.

V is TRBV6-1 and J is TRBJ2-3; TCRdb proposes TRBD2, but this gene call is untestable without DNA. This CDR3 is 17 amino acids long. Looked up from germline, CDR1 is MNHNS and CDR2 is SASEGT. The CDR3 sequence: CASSDHWLAGASDTQYF.

The V and J genes are TRBV7-9 and TRBJ1-2; absent DNA, TCRdb's TRBD1 call cannot be checked. Germline V gene lookup returns CDR1 SEHNR and CDR2 FQNEAQ (reference sequence). This CDR3 comprises 14 residues. The CDR3 loop is CASSTGQRDYGYTF.

The chain couples TRBV7-2 to TRBJ2-2; the TRBD1 assignment by TCRdb is unverifiable without DNA. CDR3 size: 16 residues. The V gene's germline CDR1 is SGHTA and CDR2 FQGNSA. CDR3 sequence: CASREAITGNTGELFF.

The CDR3 reads CASSLDGAWYNEQFF. The V gene is TRBV5-1, the J gene TRBJ2-1; TCRdb calls TRBD1, which cannot be checked without DNA. Germline V CDR1 and CDR2: SGHRS, YFSETQ. The CDR3 spans 15 residues.

This chain uses TRBV18 with TRBJ2-5; TCRdb calls TRBD1, which cannot be checked without DNA. The germline V gene has CDR1 KGHSH and CDR2 LQKENI. The CDR3 consists of 15 residues. The CDR3 reads CASSPKTGYQETQYF.

V and J are TRBV7-2 and TRBJ2-3. The CDR3 runs to 15 residues. Looked up from germline, CDR1 is SGHTA and CDR2 is FQGNSA. The CDR3: CASSLVAIGTDTQYF.

The chain combines TRBV24-1 with TRBJ2-7; TCRdb reports TRBD1, a call that lacks DNA to check it against. CDR1 is KGHDR and CDR2 is SFDVKD in the germline V gene. This CDR3 comprises 15 residues. The CDR3 loop reads CATQTFRDRGHEQYF.

The rearrangement links TRBV5-1 to TRBJ1-6. Germline CDR1 and CDR2: SGHRS and YFSETQ. This CDR3 is 14 amino acids long. The CDR3 region is CASSLALGLTPLHF.

The chain couples TRBV29-1 to TRBJ2-1; TCRdb returns TRBD1, unconfirmable since there is no DNA. The CDR3 extends over 13 amino acids. Germline-derived CDR1 and CDR2 are SQVTM and ANQGSEA. The CDR3 sequence is CSAWTGGLGEQFF.

V gene TRBV25-1 combines with J gene TRBJ1-2. The CDR3 is made up of 12 amino acids. Germline assignment: CDR1 MGHDK and CDR2 SYGVNS. The CDR3 sequence is CASRALTYGYTF.

V is TRBV6-2 or TRBV6-3 and J is TRBJ2-1. The CDR3 is 11 residues long. Germline V gene data show CDR1 as MNHEY and CDR2 as SVGEGT. CDR3 residues: CASNDRDEQFF.

This chain joins TRBV6-2 or TRBV6-3 and TRBJ1-2. CDR1 is MNHEY and CDR2 is SVGEGT in the germline V gene. The CDR3 totals 14 residues. CDR3 residues: CASSGPTGGYGYTF.

The chain is built from TRBV9 and TRBJ2-7. Germline V lookup: CDR1 SGDLS, CDR2 YYNGEE. This CDR3 is 15 amino acids long. The chain's CDR3 is CASSVGRQASGEQYF.

This chain links TRBV20-1 with TRBJ2-7. The CDR3 has 12 residues. Per the germline V gene, CDR1 is DFQATT and CDR2 is SNEGSKA (reference sequence). The CDR3: CSARDPTYEQYF.

The chain is built from TRBV19 and TRBJ1-2; TCRdb indicates TRBD1, and absent DNA this call remains unverified. Germline CDR1 is LNHDA and CDR2 is SQIVND (reference sequence). The length of the CDR3 is 14 residues. The CDR3 region is CASSTRDRVYGYTF. Complete variable domain (other parts from reference TRBV19 and TRBJ1-2): DGGITQSPKYLFRKEGQNVTLSCEQNLNHDAMYWYRQDPGQGLRLIYYSQIVNDFQKGDIAEGYSVSREKKESFPLTVTSAQKNPTAFYLCASSTRDRVYGYTFGSGTRLTVV.

The chain recombines TRBV9 with TRBJ2-5. In germline, CDR1 is SGDLS, CDR2 YYNGEE. The CDR3 runs to 15 residues. CDR3 sequence: CASSVRSGNQETQYF.

V and J are TRBV11-2 and TRBJ2-3; TCRdb lists TRBD2, though no DNA is available to test this call. Germline CDR1 reads SGHAT; CDR2 reads FQNNGV. This CDR3 region has 17 residues. The CDR3 protein is CASSLDSRLEGTDTQYF.

V usage is TRBV4-1 and J usage is TRBJ1-1; TCRdb's D call of TRBD1 is untestable without DNA. Germline CDR1 MGHRA, CDR2 YSYEKL. CDR3 length: 16 amino acids. The CDR3 reads CASSQGQALRVAEAFF.

The V and J genes are TRBV6-4 and TRBJ2-1. The CDR3 is 15 residues long. Germline CDR1 and CDR2: MRHNA and SNTAGT. The CDR3 loop is CASSDGGGSYNEQFF.

This chain uses TRBV6-5 with TRBJ2-1. CDR1 is MNHEY and CDR2 is SVGAGI in the germline V gene. The CDR3 is 15 amino acids. The CDR3 sequence: CASSYFQGPYNEQFF.

The chain employs TRBV4-1 and TRBJ2-7; TCRdb outputs TRBD1, but without DNA this stays unchecked. CDR1 MGHRA and CDR2 YSYEKL come from the germline V gene. CDR3 length: 15 residues. The chain's CDR3 is CASSQSGTGNYEQYF.

V and J are TRBV6-5 and TRBJ2-2. Germline-derived CDR1 and CDR2 are MNHEY and SVGAGI. This CDR3 is built from 17 residues. The CDR3 sequence is CASSYSKKLKVDEELFF.

The chain recombines TRBV2 with TRBJ2-7; TCRdb calls TRBD1, which cannot be checked without DNA. This CDR3 contains 15 residues. CDR1 and CDR2 from the germline V gene are SNHLY and FYNNEI. CDR3 sequence reads: CASSPGGRGTYEQYF.

The genes are TRBV3-1 and TRBJ2-5; TCRdb designates TRBD1, a call that cannot be tested without DNA. Germline V gives CDR1 LGHDT, CDR2 YNNKEL (reference sequence). The CDR3 runs 15 residues. This chain's CDR3 is CASSQVTQARETQYF.

The chain recombines TRBV5-1 with TRBJ2-7; with no DNA, the TCRdb D assignment of TRBD2 cannot be verified. Germline V gives CDR1 SGHRS, CDR2 YFSETQ. This CDR3 has 19 amino acids. The CDR3 here is CASSFRDSGGTEKKYEQYF.